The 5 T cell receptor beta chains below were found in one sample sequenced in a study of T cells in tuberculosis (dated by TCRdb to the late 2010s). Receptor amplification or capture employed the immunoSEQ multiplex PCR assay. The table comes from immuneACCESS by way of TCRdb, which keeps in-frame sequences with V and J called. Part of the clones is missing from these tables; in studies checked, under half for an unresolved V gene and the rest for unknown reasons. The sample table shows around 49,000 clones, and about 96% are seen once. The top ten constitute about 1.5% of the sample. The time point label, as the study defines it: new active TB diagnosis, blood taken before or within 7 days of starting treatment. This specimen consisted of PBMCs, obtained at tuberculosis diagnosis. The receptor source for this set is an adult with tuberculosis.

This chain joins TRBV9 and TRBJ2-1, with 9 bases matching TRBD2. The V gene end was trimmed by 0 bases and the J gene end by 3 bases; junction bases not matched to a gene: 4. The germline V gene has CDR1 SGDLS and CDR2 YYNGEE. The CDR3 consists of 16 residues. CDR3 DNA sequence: TGTGCCAGCAGCGTAGCTAGCGGGACCTTCTACAATGAGCAGTTCTTC. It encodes CASSVASGTFYNEQFF.

In DNA form, the CDR3 reads TGTGCCAGCAGTTCACTCCTAGCGGGATCTGACTACGAGCAGTACTTC. It translates to CASSSLLAGSDYEQYF. The chain is built from TRBV28 and TRBJ2-7, with TRBD2 matching over 9 bases. Germline lookup yields CDR1 MDHEN and CDR2 SYDVKM. The CDR3 contains 16 residues. Trimming at V came to 4 bases and at J to 3 bases, leaving 10 bases not matched to a gene.

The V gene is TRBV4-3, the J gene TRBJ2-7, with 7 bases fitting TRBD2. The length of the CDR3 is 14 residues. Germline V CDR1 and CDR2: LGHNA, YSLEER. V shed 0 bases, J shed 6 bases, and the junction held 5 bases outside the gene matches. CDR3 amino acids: CASSQDQRDSEQYF. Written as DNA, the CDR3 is TGCGCCAGCAGCCAAGACCAGCGGGATAGCGAGCAGTACTTC.

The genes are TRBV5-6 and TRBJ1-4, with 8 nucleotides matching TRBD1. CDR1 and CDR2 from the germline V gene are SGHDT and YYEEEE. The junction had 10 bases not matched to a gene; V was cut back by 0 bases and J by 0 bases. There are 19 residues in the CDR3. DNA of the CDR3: TGTGCCAGCAGCTTGGATGAGGCAGGGGGCTTTGCAACTAATGAAAAACTGTTTTTT. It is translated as CASSLDEAGGFATNEKLFF.

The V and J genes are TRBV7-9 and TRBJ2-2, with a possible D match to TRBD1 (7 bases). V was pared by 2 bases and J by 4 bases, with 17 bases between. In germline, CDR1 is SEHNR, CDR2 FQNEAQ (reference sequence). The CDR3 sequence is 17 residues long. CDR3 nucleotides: TGTGCCAGCAGCTTATACGGCAGGGGGGAAACCACCGGGGAGCTGTTTTTT. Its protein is CASSLYGRGETTGELFF.